Listed below are T cell receptor beta chains from one sample, sequenced in a study of stem cell transplantation in POMP-related autoinflammatory disease. Clones were read by immunoSEQ multiplex PCR, and TCRdb kept only the in-frame ones, dropping some. The sample carries more than 8,500 clones, roughly 88% recorded once. This material consisted of CD8+ T cells from PBMCs, taken after stem cell transplantation. These receptors all come from a human patient with POMP-related autoinflammation and immune dysregulation (PRAID). These T cells may partly come from the graft donor. Both conserved end residues are trimmed from each CDR3.

TRBV27	TRBJ2-3	ASSFPGDTQY
TRBV2	TRBJ1-1	ASKFPGTSNTEAF
TRBV5-6	TRBJ1-6	ASSLGEPSPLH
TRBV4-2	TRBJ1-5	ASSQEDGTNQPQH
TRBV4-1	TRBJ2-7	ASSRAGAYEQY
TRBV24-1	TRBJ2-3	ATSGAGDADTQY
TRBV10-3	TRBJ1-4	ATCPGTLNEKLF
TRBV19	TRBJ2-3	ASSSRTSGRRDTQY
TRBV13	TRBJ1-5	ASSFWRQPQH
TRBV12-3/TRBV12-4	TRBJ1-1	ASSTGQLEAF
TRBV11-2	TRBJ2-1	ASSATTGQPYNEQF
TRBV27	TRBJ1-5	ASSLSSNQPQH
TRBV28	TRBJ2-1	ASSLIAGDREQF
TRBV21-1	TRBJ2-7	ASSTDSCYEQY
TRBV4-1	TRBJ2-5	ASSSGQEETQY
TRBV21-1	TRBJ1-1	ASSNLEDRSNTEAF
TRBV6-6	TRBJ2-2	ASSSVTSPNTGELF
TRBV4-1	TRBJ2-5	ASSPRQGEETQY
TRBV11-2	TRBJ2-7	ASSLFYEQY
TRBV29-1	TRBJ2-7	SVEGRRDEQY
TRBV30	TRBJ2-6	ACTTGSGANVLT
TRBV3-1/TRBV3-2	TRBJ1-4	ASSQGLNEKLF